These 28 T cell receptor beta chains originate from one sample sequenced in a study of response to subunit inactivated influenza vaccine. TCRdb independently ran MiXCR on the RT-PCR reads; one entry per CDR3 protein. The sample records around 850,000 distinct CDR3 sequences, about 18% being singletons. Material: PBMCs from blood, obtained 4 to 6 days after vaccination. The source of these receptors is a man aged 50 to 60 who received an inactivated influenza vaccine.

The table lists this clonotype with a few counts. The gene calls are TRBV10-3 and TRBJ2-4, with a weak D call TRBD2 (5 bases). The ends were cut back, 2 bases at V and 9 bases at J, with 11 bases in the middle. The CDR3 extends over 13 amino acids. CDR1 is ENHRY and CDR2 is SYGVKD in the germline V gene. CDR3 in DNA: TGTGCCATCAGTGAGGGCCCCGAGGGCATTCAGTACTTC. Translated: CAISEGPEGIQYF.

The rearrangement joins TRBV7-2 to TRBJ2-7; D gene unclear. The CDR3 sequence is 11 residues long. The V gene lost 8 bases and the J gene lost 2 bases, with 7 bases spanning the gap. Germline-derived CDR1 and CDR2 are SGHTA and FQGNSA. CDR3 residues: CASGPPYEQYF. DNA of the CDR3: TGTGCCAGCGGACCACCCTACGAGCAGTACTTC.

Only a few counts were recorded for this clonotype. The rearrangement links TRBV6-5 to TRBJ2-3; possibly TRBD2 for D (6 bases). This CDR3 has 15 residues. The germline V and J ends were trimmed by 6 bases and 1 base, with 14 bases remaining between them. Germline loops: CDR1 MNHEY, CDR2 SVGAGI. The CDR3 DNA reads TGTGCCAGCAGACTCGGGACTTCAGGCACAGATACGCAGTATTTT. Translation: CASRLGTSGTDTQYF.

This clonotype was found a few times. The chain carries TRBV4-3 and TRBJ2-5; the match to TRBD2 covers 7 bases. Germline-derived CDR1 and CDR2 are LGHNA and YSLEER. The CDR3 has 15 residues. The trim removed 2 bases at V and 5 bases at J, leaving 8 bases unmatched. This chain's CDR3 is CASSQRLSGDETQYF. The CDR3 nucleotides are TGCGCCAGCAGCCAACGACTGAGCGGGGATGAGACCCAGTACTTC.

The chain recombines TRBV25-1 with TRBJ2-5, with D possibly called TRBD1 or TRBD2 (7 bases each). This CDR3 is built from 14 residues. Trimming stripped 6 bases from V and 5 bases from J, with 16 bases between. Germline V gene lookup returns CDR1 MGHDK and CDR2 SYGVNS. Here the CDR3 DNA reads TGTGCCAGCAGCGGGGGAGGGGGCGGCGAGACCCAGTACTTC. It translates to CASSGGGGGETQYF. The full variable domain, completed using reference TRBV25-1 and TRBJ2-5, is EADIYQTPRYLVIGTGKKITLECSQTMGHDKMYWYQQDPGMELHLIHYSYGVNSTEKGDLSSESTVSRIRTEHFPLTLESARPSHTSQYLCASSGGGGGETQYFGPGTRLLVL.

This clonotype has just a few counts. The V call is TRBV15, the J call TRBJ2-3; D gene uncertain. V gave up 0 bases and J gave up 7 bases, with 14 bases separating them. This CDR3 region has 15 residues. Germline V gene data show CDR1 as LNHNV and CDR2 as YYDKDF (reference sequence). The CDR3 is CATSRDIDWGYTQYF. The DNA for the CDR3 is TGTGCCACCAGCAGAGATATTGACTGGGGATATACGCAGTATTTT. Filled out from reference TRBV15 and TRBJ2-3, the complete variable domain reads DAMVIQNPRYQVTQFGKPVTLSCSQTLNHNVMYWYQQKSSQAPKLLFHYYDKDFNNEADTPDNFQSRRPNTSFCFLDIRSPGLGDTAMYLCATSRDIDWGYTQYFGPGTRLTVL.

This clonotype was seen at least ten times. The rearrangement links TRBV7-9 to TRBJ2-7; the match to TRBD2 covers 12 bases. This CDR3 contains 15 residues. Germline values: CDR1 SEHNR, CDR2 FQNEAQ (reference sequence). V was pared by 5 bases and J by 2 bases, with 4 bases of the junction left unmatched. CDR3 nucleotide sequence: TGTGCCAGCAGCACCCGGACTAGCGGGGCCTACGAGCAGTACTTC. Residues: CASSTRTSGAYEQYF.

This clonotype was found a few times. V usage is TRBV20-1 and J usage is TRBJ2-2; perhaps TRBD1 as D (6 bases). The germline V gene has CDR1 DFQATT and CDR2 SNEGSKA (reference sequence). The germline V and J ends were trimmed by 6 bases and 6 bases, with 14 bases remaining between them. The CDR3 runs to 13 residues. Here the CDR3 reads CSAPKQGPGELFF. For the CDR3, the DNA is TGCAGTGCGCCGAAACAGGGTCCCGGGGAGCTGTTTTTT.

There are a few counts of this clonotype. The rearrangement links TRBV29-1 to TRBJ1-1, with D possibly TRBD1 on 5 matching bases. V gave up 5 bases and J gave up 4 bases, with 5 bases separating them. Germline-derived CDR1 and CDR2 are SQVTM and ANQGSEA. The CDR3 length is 10 residues. The CDR3 region has the DNA TGCAGCGTTCAGGGCACTGAAGCTTTCTTT. Its translation: CSVQGTEAFF.

The rearrangement links TRBV28 to TRBJ2-3, with 8 bases matching TRBD2. This CDR3 region has 17 residues. CDR1 and CDR2 (germline): MDHEN, SYDVKM. Germline trimming cut 1 base from V and 3 bases from J; bases unmatched to any gene: 9. The CDR3 sequence is CASSLSRSGVATDTQYF. Written as DNA, the CDR3 is TGTGCCAGCAGTTTATCTCGTAGCGGGGTTGCAACAGATACGCAGTATTTT.

This clonotype was recorded a few times. The genes are TRBV6-1 and TRBJ2-5, with TRBD1 matching over 10 bases. V was clipped by 6 bases and J by 4 bases; unmatched bases: 17. The CDR3 is 18 amino acids. From germline, CDR1 is MNHNS and CDR2 SASEGT. The CDR3 region has the DNA TGTGCCAGCAGCGAATTTAATGTGGACAGGGGGGTTGTAGAGACCCAGTACTTC. Protein sequence: CASSEFNVDRGVVETQYF.

The V call is TRBV20-1, the J call TRBJ2-5, with 7 bases that match TRBD2. V was clipped by 6 bases and J by 1 base; unmatched bases: 11. Per germline, CDR1 DFQATT and CDR2 SNEGSKA (reference sequence). The CDR3 length is 15 residues. This CDR3 is CSAASLAEPQETQYF. CDR3 nucleotides: TGCAGTGCGGCGTCCCTAGCGGAGCCCCAAGAGACCCAGTACTTC.

This clonotype appeared a few times. The chain combines TRBV28 with TRBJ2-7; TRBD2 matches 13 bases. CDR3 length: 17 amino acids. Germline lookup yields CDR1 MDHEN and CDR2 SYDVKM. J was trimmed by 7 bases and V by 5 bases; bases with no gene match: 14. CDR3 DNA: TGTGCCAGCAGTGCATCACCCGGGACTAGCGGGGCGAGGGAGCAGTACTTC. It codes for CASSASPGTSGAREQYF.

The V and J genes are TRBV9 and TRBJ1-1; 9 nucleotides align to TRBD1. The length of the CDR3 is 14 residues. Germline CDR1 and CDR2: SGDLS and YYNGEE. Trimming removed 4 bases from V and 6 bases from J; junction bases left unmatched: 7. The CDR3 loop is CASSFPGQGSEAFF. The CDR3 DNA follows: TGTGCCAGCAGCTTTCCGGGACAGGGCTCTGAAGCTTTCTTT.

In this sample, this clonotype turned up a few times. The chain uses TRBV6-1 and TRBJ2-1; 15 positions match TRBD2. Germline V gene lookup returns CDR1 MNHNS and CDR2 SASEGT. Trimming removed 5 bases from V and 3 bases from J; junction bases left unmatched: 8. The CDR3 runs 18 residues. This CDR3 is CASSPWTSGRADYNEQFF. CDR3 in DNA: TGTGCCAGCAGTCCGTGGACTAGCGGGAGGGCCGACTACAATGAGCAGTTCTTC.

This clonotype was seen more than once but under ten times. V gene TRBV28 combines with J gene TRBJ2-7; TRBD1 agrees at 7 bases. Losses at the gene ends were 5 bases for V and 3 bases for J; bases not matched to a gene: 7. This CDR3 spans 14 amino acids. Germline V lookup: CDR1 MDHEN, CDR2 SYDVKM. Written as DNA, the CDR3 is TGTGCCAGCAGTCCGGTTGACAGGGACTACGAGCAGTACTTC. Translated: CASSPVDRDYEQYF.

The chain carries TRBV5-6 and TRBJ1-5, with a tentative D call TRBD1 (5 bases). CDR3 length: 17 amino acids. Germline CDR1 is SGHDT and CDR2 is YYEEEE. Trimming took 0 bases from V and 0 from J, leaving 13 bases between them. The CDR3, as DNA: TGTGCCAGCAGCTTGGCCACGGGGGGGTATAGCAATCAGCCCCAGCATTTT. It yields the protein CASSLATGGYSNQPQHF.

The sample holds a few counts of this clonotype. The chain joins TRBV28 to TRBJ2-5; perhaps TRBD2 as D (6 bases). Trimming pared 3 bases from V and 4 bases from J, leaving 12 bases between. In germline, CDR1 is MDHEN, CDR2 SYDVKM. The CDR3 totals 14 residues. The DNA of the CDR3 is TGTGCCAGCAGTTTTTCGGGAGTAGCAGAGACCCAGTACTTC. It codes for CASSFSGVAETQYF.

This clonotype was seen only a few times. The chain couples TRBV5-5 to TRBJ2-1, with D tentatively TRBD1 (6 bases). Germline-derived CDR1 and CDR2 are SGHKS and YYEKEE (reference sequence). Trimming removed 1 base at V and 4 bases at J, with 12 bases between. This CDR3 has 15 amino acids. The CDR3 protein is CASSLRQVNYNEQFF. In DNA, the CDR3 is TGTGCCAGCAGCTTGCGACAGGTGAATTACAATGAGCAGTTCTTC.

This clonotype was observed at least ten times. J is TRBJ2-7 and V is TRBV20-1; D is perhaps TRBD1 (5 bases). Trimming cost V 3 bases and J 2 bases, with 8 bases left between them. This CDR3 is built from 12 residues. Germline V lookup: CDR1 DFQATT, CDR2 SNEGSKA (reference sequence). CDR3 region: CSASRDPYEQYF. CDR3 in DNA: TGCAGTGCTAGCAGGGATCCCTACGAGCAGTACTTC.

V and J are TRBV18 and TRBJ2-7; no firm D call. Trimming stripped 3 bases from V and 7 bases from J, with 16 bases between. This CDR3 is built from 14 residues. The germline V gene has CDR1 KGHSH and CDR2 LQKENI. The CDR3 reads CASSPPATVGEQYF. CDR3 DNA sequence: TGTGCCAGCTCACCCCCCGCGACGGTGGGAGAGCAGTACTTC.

The chain couples TRBV6-1 to TRBJ1-2, with D maybe TRBD1 (6 bases). Germline assignment: CDR1 MNHNS and CDR2 SASEGT. The ends were cut back, 6 bases at V and 0 bases at J, with 11 bases in the middle. This CDR3 spans 14 amino acids. The CDR3 protein is CASRRDNTNYGYTF. The CDR3, as DNA: TGTGCCAGCAGGAGGGACAACACTAACTATGGCTACACCTTC.

The chain has TRBV20-1 and TRBJ2-5; TRBD2 matches at 8 bases. CDR1 DFQATT and CDR2 SNEGSKA come from the germline V gene (reference sequence). CDR3 length: 14 residues. Trimming removed 1 base from V and 5 bases from J; junction bases left unmatched: 6. The CDR3 bases are TGCAGTGCTAGAGTCCTAGCGGGCTGGGAGACCCAGTACTTC. This codes for CSARVLAGWETQYF.

The chain has TRBV10-3 and TRBJ2-3, with a weak D call TRBD1 (5 bases). The CDR3 is 13 residues long. The ends were cut back, 10 bases at V and 0 bases at J, with 11 bases in the middle. Germline V gene lookup returns CDR1 ENHRY and CDR2 SYGVKD. CDR3 in amino acids: CATGHDSTDTQYF. Here the CDR3 DNA reads TGTGCCACAGGACACGATAGCACAGATACGCAGTATTTT.

Only a few counts were recorded for this clonotype. The V and J genes are TRBV7-9 and TRBJ2-5; either TRBD1 or TRBD2 may fit D (5 bases each). Germline assignment: CDR1 SEHNR and CDR2 FQNEAQ (reference sequence). CDR3 length: 15 amino acids. Trimming stripped 4 bases from V and 5 bases from J, with 17 bases between. CDR3 sequence: CASSYLGAVLETQYF. DNA of the CDR3: TGTGCCAGCAGCTACCTCGGGGCGGTATTGGAGACCCAGTACTTC.

The gene calls are TRBV6-5 and TRBJ1-1; TRBD1 matches 7 bases. Germline trimming cut 4 bases from V and 0 bases from J; bases unmatched to any gene: 8. The CDR3 has 16 residues. Germline CDR1 and CDR2: MNHEY and SVGAGI. The CDR3 region is CASSSDRENLNTEAFF. DNA of the CDR3: TGTGCCAGCAGTTCCGACAGGGAAAATCTGAACACTGAAGCTTTCTTT.

Only a few counts were recorded for this clonotype. The gene calls are TRBV5-1 and TRBJ1-1; D gene ambiguous. V was shortened by 3 bases and J by 2 bases, with 11 bases between the two germline ends. The germline gives CDR1 SGHRS, CDR2 YFSETQ. This CDR3 contains 14 residues. The CDR3 is CASSSLPGNTEAFF. The CDR3 nucleotides read TGCGCCAGCAGCTCCCTTCCGGGAAACACTGAAGCTTTCTTT.

In its sample, this clonotype was seen many times. The chain recombines TRBV29-1 with TRBJ2-1, with TRBD2 as a possible D gene (6 bases). CDR1 is SQVTM, CDR2 ANQGSEA, per germline. The V end lost 5 bases, the J end lost 4 bases, and 12 bases lay between the germline ends. The CDR3 has 13 residues. The CDR3 is CSVTLATYNEQFF. The CDR3 coding sequence is TGCAGCGTTACGCTAGCGACTTACAATGAGCAGTTCTTC.